This entry lists 10 T cell receptor beta chains sequenced from one sample in a study of T cell clonality in common variable immunodeficiency. Using immunoSEQ multiplex PCR, the repertoire was profiled, and TCRdb retains in-frame clones only, with some absent. The profile covers approximately 46,000 clones, none occurring a single time. The sample comprised peripheral blood mononuclear cells. Receptor source: a person aged 18 to 70 in good health.

This clone has a count of ten or more. The observed sequence ends 3 residues before the CDR3 terminus, with the missing tail filled in from the germline J gene. The rearrangement links TRBV6-4 to TRBJ1-1; D ambiguous. The CDR3 spans 13 residues. From germline, CDR1 is MRHNA and CDR2 SNTAGT. CDR3 DNA (partial): TGTGCCAGCAGTGACTCCAGCACAGATACG. Encoded protein: CASSDSSTDT. In full, the CDR3 reads CASSDSSTDTAFF.

Turning to this clone: The read is 3 residues too short to cover the CDR3 end, so that end is filled in from the germline J gene. J is TRBJ2-3 and V is TRBV6-2 or TRBV6-3; 9 bases are a match to TRBD2. The CDR3 spans 15 residues. J was trimmed by 6 bases and V by 5 bases; bases with no gene match: 9. Germline CDR1 and CDR2: MNHEY and SVGEGT. Here the CDR3 reads CASSKGGGAGDTQYF. The DNA read from the CDR3 is TGTGCCAGCAGTAAAGGCGGGGGGGCCGGGGATACG.

In this sample, this clone turned up many times. Sequencing ends 3 residues short of the CDR3 end; the germline J gene provides the rest. The chain employs TRBV7-2 and TRBJ2-7; 7 bases fit TRBD2. CDR1 SGHTA and CDR2 FQGNSA come from the germline V gene. The CDR3 is made up of 15 amino acids. After removal of 2 bases from V and 3 bases from J, the junction contained 7 bases not matched to a gene. CDR3 amino acids: CASSLSLGGSYEQYF. The DNA read from the CDR3 is TGTGCCAGCAGCTTATCGCTCGGGGGGAGCTACGAG.

The sample holds many counts of this clone. Read sequence stops 3 residues before the CDR3 end, and the germline J gene provides the missing end. The chain joins TRBV30 to TRBJ1-3; maybe TRBD1 (6 bases). Trimming shortened V by 4 bases and J by 2 bases, and 12 bases separated the two germline ends. This CDR3 region has 14 residues. Germline lookup yields CDR1 GTSNPN and CDR2 SVGIG (reference sequence). CDR3 sequence reads: CAWTAGVTGNTIYF. CDR3 DNA (partial): TGTGCCTGGACGGCAGGGGTGACTGGAAACACC.

This clone has ten or more counts. The germline gene is not matched at one end of the junction; a read error may be the cause. The read ends 3 residues early relative to the CDR3; the germline J gene fills the gap. The chain links TRBV4-2 to TRBJ2-7, with D tentatively TRBD1 (6 bases). CDR1 and CDR2 from the germline V gene are LGHNA and YNFKEQ. The CDR3 covers 15 residues. The chain's CDR3 is CASSQEGHIAYEQYF. CDR3 DNA, as far as it was read: TGCGCCAGCAGCCAAGAGGGACATATTGCCTACGAG.

Ten or more counts support this clone. The sequence runs out 3 residues before the end of the CDR3; the remainder is reconstructed from the germline J gene. The chain joins TRBV7-2 to TRBJ1-1; D ambiguous. The CDR3 totals 12 residues. Germline-derived CDR1 and CDR2 are SGHTA and FQGNSA. V lost 5 bases, J lost 6 bases, and 10 bases lay in between. This chain's CDR3 is CASSHLMAEAFF. The covered CDR3 bases are TGTGCCAGCAGCCACCTAATGGCTGAA.

A note on this clone: The CDR3 goes on 3 residues after the read ends, and that part is filled in from the germline J gene. The chain joins TRBV18 to TRBJ1-2; a weak D match, TRBD1 (5 bases). Per the germline V gene, CDR1 is KGHSH and CDR2 is LQKENI. CDR3 length: 13 amino acids. CDR3 in amino acids: CASSAISGVDYTF. The CDR3 bases that were read are TGTGCCAGCTCCGCTATCTCGGGGGTCGAC.

This clone was picked up many times. The CDR3 end lies 3 residues beyond the end of the read and is filled in from the germline J gene. V usage is TRBV19 and J usage is TRBJ1-5, with D unresolved. CDR3 length: 13 amino acids. Deletions cut 4 bases from V and 4 bases from J, with 8 bases between. Germline CDR1 and CDR2: LNHDA and SQIVND (reference sequence). The CDR3: CASSTDRNQPQHF. The CDR3 bases that were read are TGTGCCAGTAGTACCGATCGGAATCAGCCC.

This clone was recorded many times. The sequenced fragment ends 3 residues before the CDR3 boundary, so the rest is inferred from the germline J gene. The chain combines TRBV30 with TRBJ2-2, with D perhaps matching TRBD2 (5 bases). The CDR3 sequence is 14 residues long. The germline V gene has CDR1 GTSNPN and CDR2 SVGIG (reference sequence). With 4 bases removed from V and 0 bases from J, the gap between germline ends came to 9 bases. CDR3 bases read: TGTGCCTGGAACGTAGCGACGAACACCGGGGAG. It specifies CAWNVATNTGE. The CDR3 in its entirety is CAWNVATNTGELFF.

This clone was detected ten times or more. The CDR3 extends 3 residues past the end of the read, so its final part is completed from the germline J gene. The V gene is TRBV6-2 or TRBV6-3, the J gene TRBJ2-7, with D possibly being TRBD2 (5 bases). This CDR3 spans 16 amino acids. Germline V gene sequence: CDR1 MNHEY, CDR2 SVGEGT. Trimming left V 0 bases short and J 4 bases short, with 16 bases between. CDR3: CASSYSGGRTGYEQYF. CDR3 bases read: TGTGCCAGCAGTTACTCGGGCGGGCGCACTGGGTACGAG.